Listed below are T cell receptor beta chains from one sample, sequenced in a study of beta chain features in type 1 diabetes. Clones were read by immunoSEQ multiplex PCR, and TCRdb kept only the in-frame ones, dropping some. There are roughly 250,000 clones in the sample; around 65% occur only once, and about 0.05% lies in the top ten. Sequenced material: naive CD4+ T cells from blood. The receptors come from a man aged 30 to 45 in good health. Each CDR3 is given with its conserved first and last residue. D genes are given only for firm matches. The size field is filled for only some rows; it gives once, few, many or a size class.

size | D | J | V | CDR3 | DNA
. | TRBD2 | TRBJ2-3 | TRBV27 | CASSGGGRGTDTQYF | TGTGCCAGCAGCGGCGGCGGGAGGGGCACAGATACGCAGTATTTT
. | . | TRBJ2-3 | TRBV7-2 | CASSLAGHTDTQYF | TGTGCCAGCAGCTTAGCGGGGCACACAGATACGCAGTATTTT
. | . | TRBJ2-5 | TRBV28 | CASSLPGTQPGETQYF | TGTGCCAGCAGTCTGCCGGGGACCCAACCTGGAGAGACCCAGTACTTC
few | . | TRBJ2-3 | TRBV4-2 | CASSQGTPPQDTQYF | TGTGCCAGCAGCCAGGGGACGCCTCCACAAGATACGCAGTATTTT
. | . | TRBJ1-5 | TRBV30 | CAWSSQGDQPQHF | TGTGCCTGGAGTTCACAGGGTGATCAGCCCCAGCATTTT
. | . | TRBJ2-3 | TRBV7-2 | CASSLRRRSDTQYF | TGTGCCAGCAGCTTAAGAAGAAGGTCAGATACGCAGTATTTT
. | . | TRBJ2-4 | TRBV20-1 | CSARRDIQYF | TGCAGCGCCAGGAGGGACATTCAGTACTTC
. | . | TRBJ2-2 | TRBV9 | CASSVVAAHTGELFF | TGTGCCAGCAGCGTAGTGGCGGCCCACACCGGGGAGCTGTTTTTT
. | . | TRBJ1-2 | TRBV30 | CAWRPDSTYGYTF | TGTGCCTGGAGGCCCGACAGTACCTATGGCTACACCTTC
. | TRBD2 | TRBJ2-5 | TRBV11-2 | CASSQTSGRGETQYF | TGTGCCAGCAGCCAGACTAGCGGGAGGGGAGAGACCCAGTACTTC
few | . | TRBJ2-2 | TRBV29-1 | CSVPPPGLDTGELFF | TGCAGCGTCCCGCCCCCAGGGCTGGACACCGGGGAGCTGTTTTTT
. | . | TRBJ2-1 | TRBV23-1 | CASSRAREQFF | TGCGCCAGCAGTCGGGCGAGGGAGCAGTTCTTC
few | TRBD2 | TRBJ2-7 | TRBV27 | CASSFNALAGLYEQYF | TGTGCCAGCAGTTTCAACGCCCTAGCGGGACTATACGAGCAGTACTTC
. | . | TRBJ2-7 | TRBV30 | CAWSPGFTYEQYF | TGTGCCTGGAGCCCAGGATTCACCTACGAGCAGTACTTC
. | . | TRBJ2-4 | TRBV2 | CASRENDSGIQYF | TGTGCCAGCAGAGAAAACGACAGCGGCATTCAGTACTTC
. | . | TRBJ2-5 | TRBV9 | CASSESTGNAGETQYF | TGTGCCAGCAGCGAGTCCACAGGGAATGCGGGAGAGACCCAGTACTTC
few | . | TRBJ2-3 | TRBV30 | CAWSVALGSGDTQYF | TGTGCCTGGAGTGTAGCGCTAGGCAGCGGGGATACGCAGTATTTT
. | TRBD1 | TRBJ1-6 | TRBV15 | CATTRDSAYNSPLHF | TGTGCCACCACCAGGGACAGCGCCTATAATTCACCCCTCCACTTT
. | . | TRBJ2-2 | TRBV30 | CAWSVGLPKHYRVSGELFF | TGTGCCTGGAGTGTGGGTTTACCCAAACACTACAGGGTATCGGGGGAGCTGTTTTTT
few | . | TRBJ2-5 | TRBV7-9 | CASSLDVQTQYF | TGTGCCAGCAGCTTAGACGTGCAGACCCAGTACTTC
. | TRBD1 | TRBJ1-4 | TRBV18 | CASSPRGTGNEKLFF | TGTGCCAGCTCACCGAGAGGGACAGGGAATGAAAAACTGTTTTTT
. | . | TRBJ2-1 | TRBV29-1 | CSVSGRNYNEQFF | TGCAGCGTATCCGGGAGAAATTACAATGAGCAGTTCTTC
once | TRBD1 | TRBJ1-1 | TRBV27 | CASSPIIRGREAFF | TGTGCCAGCAGCCCTATAATCAGGGGGCGCGAGGCTTTCTTT
. | . | TRBJ1-2 | TRBV12-5 | CASGWPANYGYTF | TGTGCTAGTGGTTGGCCCGCCAACTATGGCTACACCTTC
. | . | TRBJ2-3 | TRBV7-7 | CASSHGNTDTQYF | TGTGCCAGCAGCCACGGCAACACAGATACGCAGTATTTT
. | . | TRBJ1-6 | TRBV5-1 | CASSLAAGESPLHF | TGCGCCAGCAGCTTGGCGGCAGGGGAATCACCCCTCCACTTT
. | . | TRBJ1-3 | TRBV30 | CAWRLANTIYF | TGTGCCTGGAGATTGGCAAACACCATATATTTT
. | . | TRBJ2-5 | TRBV4-1 | CASSQGPQETQYF | TGCGCCAGCAGCCAAGGCCCGCAAGAGACCCAGTACTTC
. | TRBD2 | TRBJ2-1 | TRBV30 | CAWSGLGYNEQFF | TGTGCCTGGAGCGGACTAGGTTACAATGAGCAGTTCTTC
. | TRBD1 | TRBJ2-1 | TRBV25-1 | CASRDTGTGADNEQFF | TGTGCCAGCAGGGACACCGGGACAGGGGCAGACAATGAGCAGTTCTTC
. | TRBD2 | TRBJ2-1 | TRBV9 | CASSVSSGRVNEQFF | TGTGCCAGCAGCGTAAGTAGCGGGAGGGTCAATGAGCAGTTCTTC
. | TRBD2 | TRBJ2-5 | TRBV9 | CASSVVAGETQYF | TGTGCCAGCAGCGTAGTAGCGGGAGAGACCCAGTACTTC
. | TRBD1 | TRBJ2-7 | TRBV15 | CATSRGSGTGDEQYF | TGTGCCACCAGCAGAGGGTCCGGGACAGGCGACGAGCAGTACTTC
few | . | TRBJ2-6 | TRBV29-1 | CSVGKAGANVLTF | TGCAGCGTTGGGAAGGCTGGGGCCAACGTCCTGACTTTC
. | TRBD1 | TRBJ2-5 | TRBV30 | CAWSGGQVMGETQYF | TGTGCCTGGAGTGGAGGACAGGTTATGGGAGAGACCCAGTACTTC
. | TRBD1 | TRBJ2-7 | TRBV18 | CASSLGQDVEQYF | TGTGCCAGCTCCCTGGGACAGGACGTCGAGCAGTACTTC
few | . | TRBJ1-2 | TRBV30 | CAWSVGRLTVNYGYTF | TGTGCCTGGAGTGTCGGCAGATTGACGGTTAACTATGGCTACACCTTC
. | TRBD1 | TRBJ2-7 | TRBV11-2 | CASSWDSSFFYEQYF | TGTGCCAGCAGCTGGGACAGCTCTTTTTTCTACGAGCAGTACTTC
. | . | TRBJ1-2 | TRBV4-3 | CASSPPGYTF | TGCGCCAGCAGCCCTCCAGGCTACACCTTC
. | . | TRBJ2-2 | TRBV29-1 | CSAAGTANTGELFF | TGCAGCGCTGCCGGGACGGCGAACACCGGGGAGCTGTTTTTT
. | TRBD1 | TRBJ2-3 | TRBV7-2 | CASGGQELLTNTQYF | TGTGCCAGCGGAGGACAGGAACTACTCACGAATACGCAGTATTTT
few | . | TRBJ2-4 | TRBV30 | CAWSVKGLLAKNIQYF | TGTGCCTGGAGTGTAAAGGGGTTACTAGCCAAAAACATTCAGTACTTC
. | . | TRBJ2-5 | TRBV4-3 | CASSQGGRGSQETQYF | TGCGCCAGCAGCCAAGGGGGCCGTGGGAGCCAAGAGACCCAGTACTTC
few | . | TRBJ2-4 | TRBV29-1 | CSVWWEESKNIQYF | TGCAGCGTATGGTGGGAGGAATCCAAAAACATTCAGTACTTC